This entry features one T cell receptor (beta chain) sequence. The data stem from a study of cytomegalovirus exposure and HLA in healthy donors. Study-wide background: Assignment to the Caucasian-associated ancestry cluster applied to more than 75% of the approximately 370 genotyped donors.

PCR was performed using 60 Vbeta and 13 Jbeta primers. The repertoire was sequenced with immunoSEQ multiplex PCR; TCRdb's copy has only in-frame clones and lacks some. The sample totals 150,000 to 200,000 clones. The J segment lost 0 bases and the V segment lost 6 bases, leaving 6 bases of the junction unmatched. The germline gives CDR1 SGHRS, CDR2 YFSETQ. CDR3 size: 15 residues. This receptor was obtained from a man aged 25 to 40 in good health and CMV-seronegative. The sequenced sample was PBMCs. V usage is TRBV5-1 and J usage is TRBJ1-3; 7 bases line up with TRBD1. CDR3 residues: CASTPGGGSGNTIYF. The CDR3 nucleotides are TGCGCCAGCACCCCAGGGGGAGGCTCTGGAAACACCATATATTTT.